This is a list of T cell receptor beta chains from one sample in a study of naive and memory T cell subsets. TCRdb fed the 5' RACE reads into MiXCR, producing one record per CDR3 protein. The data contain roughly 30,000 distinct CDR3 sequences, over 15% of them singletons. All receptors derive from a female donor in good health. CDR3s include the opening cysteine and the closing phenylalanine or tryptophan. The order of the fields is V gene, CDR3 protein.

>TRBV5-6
CASSSGGTGHQPQHF
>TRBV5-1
CASAPTGTVAYEQYF
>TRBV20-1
CSARVVGGPYNEQFF
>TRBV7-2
CASSLASPNEQFF
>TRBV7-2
CASSSGTRFYNEQFF
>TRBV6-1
CASRPPGAGISGQPQHF
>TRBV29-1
CSVPPGAEGDTQYF
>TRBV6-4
CASSGSTSSNEQFF
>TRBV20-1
CSAALAGGVSEQFF
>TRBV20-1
CSVGRGSYEQYF
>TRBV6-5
CASSTGQGFRQPQHF
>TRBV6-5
CASSYDTYRDYTF
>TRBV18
CASSPPNTGELFF
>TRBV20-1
CSAREPTLAGDTQYF
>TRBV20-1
CSVPPQGATYGYTF
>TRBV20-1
CSARDQSGGSNTGELFF
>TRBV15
CATSRDTGKGQPQHF
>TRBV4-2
CASTGRISGNTIYF
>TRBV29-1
CSGRDPFNYGYTF
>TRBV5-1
CASSFGPEIAGAPYEQYF
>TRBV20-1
CSAPRGQSSTDTQYF
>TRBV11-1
CASSWGRQERAYEQYF
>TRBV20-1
CSASERETSSYEQYF
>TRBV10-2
CASSDGPNGYTF
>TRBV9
CASSVGGSSYEQYF
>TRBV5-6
CASSWNDGSEQFF
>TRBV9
CASSVGGGGWNQPQHF
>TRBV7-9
CASSLVGQSIHEQYF
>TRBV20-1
CSARDPQDTAEKLFF
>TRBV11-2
CASSPTNRDRRRSYEQYF
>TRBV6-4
CASRTGLGGYTF
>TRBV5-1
CASSLGQGANYGYTF
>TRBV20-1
CSAGRISGTSGGSYNEQFF
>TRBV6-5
CASSYWEGAMNTEAFF
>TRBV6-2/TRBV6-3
CASSMVGAAQGTQYF
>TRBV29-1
CSALSRGGRVNEQFF
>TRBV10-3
CAISETGPYGYTF
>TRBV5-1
CASRLGSNTEAFF
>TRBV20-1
CSARGNRGLDEQYF
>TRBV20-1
CSASRGSQETQYF
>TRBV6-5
CASRDVTGNTEAFF
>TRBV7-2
CASSLAGSSSNQPQHF
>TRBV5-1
CASSLPGTYYEQYF
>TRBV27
CASSFAGGNSPLHF